Here is one T cell receptor (beta chain) with its context. The antigen is unknown. The CDR3 length is 15 residues. V was clipped by 0 bases and J by 4 bases, with 11 bases between them. CDR1 and CDR2 from the germline V gene are SGHVT and SQSDAQ. This entry comes from a study of T cell repertoires in cytomegalovirus infection. TCRdb passed the reads through MiXCR, listing each CDR3 protein once. The data hold roughly 230,000 distinct CDR3 sequences, with 22% observed a single time. Findings of the study overall: It was HLA-C-restricted CMV-specific TCR beta clonotypes that dominated the response ex vivo. Identification of carriers of CMV plus the relevant HLA was performed using cumulative public TCR beta family frequency.

The J gene is TRBJ2-3, the V gene TRBV7-4; no definite D call. The sample comprised CD8+ T cells from PBMCs. The origin of this receptor is a human donor in good health (CMV status not recorded). Some clones in this sample may be carry-over from other donors' samples. CDR3 DNA: TGTGCCAGCAGCTTAGCCGAGAGGTACCCAGATACGCAGTATTTT. This translates into CASSLAERYPDTQYF. The full variable domain, rest sourced from reference TRBV7-4 and TRBJ2-3, is GAGVSQSPRYKVAKRGRDVALRCDSISGHVTLYWYRQTLGQGSEVLTYSQSDAQRDKSGRPSGRFSAERPERSVSTLKIQRTEQGDSAVYLCASSLAERYPDTQYFGPGTRLTVL.